These 32 T cell receptor beta chains originate from one sample sequenced in a study of response to subunit inactivated influenza vaccine. TCRdb reanalysed the RT-PCR reads using MiXCR and keeps one entry per CDR3 protein. The table records hundreds of thousands of distinct CDR3 sequences, around 8% of them present only once. Source: PBMCs from blood, taken roughly 24 months after vaccination. All receptors come from a man aged 45-69 years who received an inactivated influenza vaccine.

This clonotype was recorded a few times. The chain is built from TRBV6-6 and TRBJ2-1, with 13 bases lining up with TRBD2. The junction had 4 bases not matched to a gene; V was cut back by 6 bases and J by 14 bases. Germline V gene lookup returns CDR1 MNHNY and CDR2 SVGAGI (reference sequence). The CDR3 loop spans 12 amino acids. This CDR3 is CASSPGTSGKFF. CDR3 DNA sequence: TGTGCCAGCAGCCCAGGGACTAGCGGGAAGTTCTTC.

This clonotype was picked up many times. The chain links TRBV20-1 to TRBJ2-7; the match to TRBD1 covers 7 bases. CDR3 length: 12 residues. CDR1 is DFQATT, CDR2 SNEGSKA, per germline (reference sequence). The ends lost 6 bases at V and 2 bases at J; junction bases unmatched: 4. The CDR3 protein is CSARGQTYEQYF. In nucleotides, the CDR3 is TGCAGTGCCCGGGGACAGACCTACGAGCAGTACTTC.

V is TRBV10-3 and J is TRBJ2-7; D gene ambiguous. CDR1 is ENHRY, CDR2 SYGVKD, per germline. This CDR3 has 12 amino acids. The V gene lost 2 bases and the J gene lost 7 bases, with 9 bases spanning the gap. The DNA of the CDR3 is TGTGCCATCAGTGAGATCTCTACGGAGCAGTACTTC. Translation: CAISEISTEQYF.

The chain has TRBV27 and TRBJ2-7; 7 nucleotides match TRBD2. The V and J ends lost 5 bases and 1 base, in that order; junction bases with no gene match: 5. CDR3 length equals 14 residues. Germline V gives CDR1 MNHEY, CDR2 SMNVEV (reference sequence). The CDR3 DNA reads TGTGCCAGCAGTATCGGTAGCGGGTCCTACGAGCAGTACTTC. Translation gives CASSIGSGSYEQYF.

The chain combines TRBV12-3 or TRBV12-4 with TRBJ1-2; D not certain. This CDR3 region has 14 residues. The V end was cut by 5 bases, the J end by 0 bases, with 10 bases between. The CDR3 is CASSNPGSNYGYTF. For the CDR3, the DNA is TGTGCCAGCAGTAACCCCGGGTCTAACTATGGCTACACCTTC.

This clonotype showed up just a few times. The chain employs TRBV10-2 and TRBJ1-5; D is ambiguous. The CDR3 runs 12 residues. CDR1 WSHSY and CDR2 SAAADI come from the germline V gene. Trimming removed 3 bases from V and 5 bases from J, with 5 bases in between. The CDR3, as DNA: TGCGCCAGCAGTGACCCTGATCAGCCCCAGCATTTT. Translation gives CASSDPDQPQHF.

The rearrangement joins TRBV19 to TRBJ2-6, with D uncertain. This CDR3 has 15 amino acids. Trimming left V 6 bases short and J 0 bases short, with 9 bases between. Germline assignment: CDR1 LNHDA and CDR2 SQIVND (reference sequence). CDR3 nucleotides: TGTGCCAGTAGGGAAGGCATCTCTGGGGCCAACGTCCTGACTTTC. This translates into CASREGISGANVLTF.

The chain links TRBV27 to TRBJ2-2, with TRBD2 matching over 10 bases. The CDR3 runs to 15 residues. V was pared by 3 bases and J by 6 bases, with 4 bases of the junction left unmatched. In germline, CDR1 is MNHEY, CDR2 SMNVEV (reference sequence). For the CDR3, the DNA is TGTGCCAGCAGTTTGCTAGCGGGGGTAGCCGGGGAGCTGTTTTTT. Protein sequence: CASSLLAGVAGELFF.

This clonotype was seen ten or more times. V and J are TRBV18 and TRBJ1-1; D uncertain. The CDR3 has 13 residues. From germline, CDR1 is KGHSH and CDR2 LQKENI. Between the trimmed V and J ends, which lost 4 bases and 0 bases, there was a span of 6 bases. CDR3 sequence: CASSQDMNTEAFF. Here the CDR3 DNA reads TGTGCCAGCTCACAGGATATGAACACTGAAGCTTTCTTT.

Many counts were recorded for this clonotype. The chain combines TRBV27 with TRBJ2-7; TRBD1 matches 9 bases. From germline, CDR1 is MNHEY and CDR2 SMNVEV (reference sequence). V was pared by 3 bases and J by 6 bases, with 12 bases of the junction left unmatched. The CDR3 is 16 residues long. CDR3 nucleotide sequence: TGTGCCAGCAGTTTTCTTATGCCCGGGACAGGGTTCGAGCAGTACTTC. Its translation is CASSFLMPGTGFEQYF.

A few counts support this clonotype. The chain uses TRBV7-2 and TRBJ2-7, with a tentative D call TRBD2 (6 bases). CDR1 is SGHTA and CDR2 is FQGNSA in the germline V gene. V was trimmed by 5 bases and J by 1 base, leaving 21 bases between them. The CDR3 consists of 17 residues. In DNA, the CDR3 is TGTGCCAGCAGCCCCGGGGGAGGAAGTTACTTATCCTACGAGCAGTACTTC. This sequence encodes CASSPGGGSYLSYEQYF.

At least ten counts were recorded for this clonotype. V and J are TRBV7-8 and TRBJ2-7; D gene ambiguous. The CDR3 is made up of 13 amino acids. V dropped 3 bases and J dropped 1 base, with 7 bases sitting between them. Germline values: CDR1 SGHVS, CDR2 FQNEAQ. CDR3 sequence: CASSFGESYEQYF. For the CDR3, the DNA is TGTGCCAGCAGCTTCGGCGAGTCCTACGAGCAGTACTTC.

This clonotype was seen a few times. The chain uses TRBV6-2 or TRBV6-3 and TRBJ2-1; D may be TRBD2 (6 bases). V lost 1 base, J lost 0 bases, and 7 bases lay in between. The CDR3 totals 15 residues. In germline, CDR1 is MNHEY, CDR2 SVGEGT. CDR3 protein: CASSYLRGSYNEQFF. CDR3 coding DNA: TGTGCCAGCAGTTACTTGCGGGGCTCCTACAATGAGCAGTTCTTC.

The chain is built from TRBV20-1 and TRBJ1-2; tentative D call: TRBD1 (6 bases). Trimming cost V 6 bases and J 8 bases, with 10 bases left between them. Germline lookup yields CDR1 DFQATT and CDR2 SNEGSKA (reference sequence). This CDR3 has 10 amino acids. CDR3 nucleotides: TGCAGTGCCCTACAGGGCGGCTACACCTTC. Translated, it gives CSALQGGYTF.

This clonotype was observed a few times. The gene calls are TRBV3-1 and TRBJ2-7; TRBD2 matches at 10 bases. With 4 bases clipped from V and 6 bases from J, the junction kept 12 bases outside the gene matches. This CDR3 has 16 amino acids. Germline V gene lookup returns CDR1 LGHDT and CDR2 YNNKEL (reference sequence). The CDR3 nucleotides are TGTGCCAGCAGCCCCGCACGTGTAGCGGGGGGCTCCGAGCAGTACTTC. Protein: CASSPARVAGGSEQYF.

This clonotype appeared a few times. The V and J genes are TRBV7-9 and TRBJ1-6, with D tentatively TRBD1 (6 bases). Trimming left V 5 bases short and J 0 bases short, with 14 bases between. The CDR3 has 17 residues. CDR1 is SEHNR and CDR2 is FQNEAQ in the germline V gene (reference sequence). The CDR3 region has the DNA TGTGCCAGCAGCCCGAGTGGGGGCAGCTCCTATAATTCACCCCTCCACTTT. This gives the protein CASSPSGGSSYNSPLHF.

The chain uses TRBV5-5 and TRBJ2-5; the D gene is possibly TRBD1 (6 bases). Trimming cost V 0 bases and J 5 bases, with 14 bases left between them. Germline CDR1 reads SGHKS; CDR2 reads YYEKEE (reference sequence). The CDR3 runs to 15 residues. Here the CDR3 reads CASSLVTGLVETQYF. DNA for the CDR3: TGTGCCAGCAGCTTGGTAACAGGGCTTGTCGAGACCCAGTACTTC.

The chain has TRBV18 and TRBJ2-2, with 11 bases identical to TRBD2. Germline CDR1 and CDR2: KGHSH and LQKENI. The CDR3 runs to 16 residues. V gave up 6 bases and J gave up 4 bases; unmatched junction bases: 7. The DNA of the CDR3 is TGTGCCAGCTCCGTGACTAGCGGGGAACTCACCGGGGAGCTGTTTTTT. Its protein product is CASSVTSGELTGELFF. Full variable domain (rest looked up from reference TRBV18 and TRBJ2-2): NAGVMQNPRHLVRRRGQEARLRCSPMKGHSHVYWYRQLPEEGLKFMVYLQKENIIDESGMPKERFSAEFPKEGPSILRIQQVVRGDSAAYFCASSVTSGELTGELFFGEGSRLTVL.

V gene TRBV29-1 combines with J gene TRBJ1-4; 7 bases fit TRBD1. V lost 7 bases, J lost 8 bases, and 10 bases stayed unmatched. CDR1 is SQVTM and CDR2 is ANQGSEA in the germline V gene. The length of the CDR3 is 13 residues. The CDR3 DNA is TGCAGCGCTGAGGGGGCGGGGGGCGAAAAACTGTTTTTT. As protein: CSAEGAGGEKLFF.

The chain combines TRBV12-3 or TRBV12-4 with TRBJ2-3, with 13 bases identical to TRBD2. The CDR3 length is 19 residues. V lost 4 bases, J lost 2 bases, and 12 bases stayed unmatched. The CDR3 nucleotides read TGTGCCAGCAGTTCGCCACTAGCGGGAGGGCCTCTTAACACAGATACGCAGTATTTT. Amino acid sequence: CASSSPLAGGPLNTDTQYF.

This clonotype was detected many times. This chain uses TRBV20-1 with TRBJ2-5; D is perhaps TRBD2 (5 bases). Trimming took off 6 bases at V and 8 bases at J, with 16 bases between the two ends. Looked up from germline, CDR1 is DFQATT and CDR2 is SNEGSKA (reference sequence). This CDR3 is 12 amino acids long. The CDR3 region has the DNA TGCAGTGCCAAACAACTAGAAGTTACCCAGTACTTC. Encoded protein: CSAKQLEVTQYF.

The V and J genes are TRBV20-1 and TRBJ2-7, with unresolved D. Germline values: CDR1 DFQATT, CDR2 SNEGSKA (reference sequence). The CDR3 loop spans 16 amino acids. V lost 0 bases and J 2 bases, leaving 17 bases between the germline ends. The CDR3 DNA reads TGCAGTGCTAGAGACCTCCTCCGAGGCGGCCCCTACGAGCAGTACTTC. This encodes CSARDLLRGGPYEQYF.

The chain uses TRBV5-1 and TRBJ2-3, with TRBD2 matching over 8 bases. The V gene's germline CDR1 is SGHRS and CDR2 YFSETQ. Losses at the gene ends were 0 bases for V and 6 bases for J; bases not matched to a gene: 6. This CDR3 is built from 15 residues. The CDR3 sequence is CASSLASGLGDTQYF. CDR3 nucleotides: TGCGCCAGCAGCTTGGCTAGCGGGCTAGGGGATACGCAGTATTTT.

V is TRBV20-1 and J is TRBJ2-2; weak D call: TRBD2 (6 bases). The V and J ends lost 5 bases and 7 bases respectively, with 8 bases between them. CDR1 is DFQATT and CDR2 is SNEGSKA in the germline V gene (reference sequence). The CDR3 covers 11 residues. CDR3 in amino acids: CSAWGGGELFF. DNA of the CDR3: TGCAGTGCTTGGGGAGGCGGGGAGCTGTTTTTT.

This clonotype came up many times. V gene TRBV4-2 combines with J gene TRBJ2-1; TRBD2 agrees at 8 bases. CDR1 LGHNA and CDR2 YNFKEQ come from the germline V gene. V was clipped by 4 bases and J by 0 bases; unmatched bases: 8. The CDR3 is 17 amino acids. CDR3 residues: CASSPHFSGSSYNEQFF. The CDR3 bases are TGTGCCAGCAGCCCCCATTTCAGCGGGAGCTCCTACAATGAGCAGTTCTTC.

This clonotype was seen ten or more times. V is TRBV5-1 and J is TRBJ1-1, with TRBD1 matching 8 bases. The CDR3 covers 12 residues. With 4 bases clipped from V and 10 bases from J, the junction kept 6 bases outside the gene matches. The germline CDR1 and CDR2 sequences are SGHRS and YFSETQ. CDR3 sequence reads: CASSLGQGRAFF. The CDR3 DNA is TGCGCCAGCAGCCTAGGACAGGGTCGAGCTTTCTTT.

This clonotype has at least ten counts. The chain uses TRBV20-1 and TRBJ2-1; TRBD2 agrees at 13 bases. Germline V lookup: CDR1 DFQATT, CDR2 SNEGSKA (reference sequence). Unmatched junction bases numbered 13, after V lost 5 bases and J lost 3 bases. The CDR3 extends over 18 amino acids. The CDR3 coding sequence is TGCAGTGCTGCAGGGACTAGCGGGGACGGACCCCACTACAATGAGCAGTTCTTC. Translation: CSAAGTSGDGPHYNEQFF.

The chain employs TRBV10-3 and TRBJ1-4, with a tentative D call TRBD1 (5 bases). Germline V gene lookup returns CDR1 ENHRY and CDR2 SYGVKD. CDR3 length: 13 amino acids. Trimming took 3 bases from V and 4 from J, leaving 6 bases between them. For the CDR3, the DNA is TGTGCCATCAGTGACGGGGGTAATGAAAAACTGTTTTTT. It yields the protein CAISDGGNEKLFF.

This clonotype was seen at least ten times. The chain uses TRBV5-1 and TRBJ1-3, with D maybe TRBD1 (6 bases). This CDR3 has 17 residues. The V gene's germline CDR1 is SGHRS and CDR2 YFSETQ. Trimming removed 4 bases at V and 4 bases at J, with 21 bases between. CDR3 amino acids: CASSRGVGGPAGNTIYF. CDR3 nucleotides: TGCGCCAGCAGCCGTGGTGTGGGGGGGCCGGCGGGAAACACCATATATTTT.

This clonotype was picked up many times. V and J are TRBV20-1 and TRBJ2-1, with TRBD2 as a possible D gene (6 bases). The CDR3 length is 18 residues. V shed 1 base and J shed 2 bases, with 21 bases lying between them. CDR1 is DFQATT, CDR2 SNEGSKA, per germline (reference sequence). CDR3 residues: CSARVQSGPPGTYNEQFF. The CDR3 DNA follows: TGCAGTGCTAGAGTTCAAAGCGGGCCACCAGGGACCTACAATGAGCAGTTCTTC.

This clonotype has ten or more counts. The rearrangement joins TRBV28 to TRBJ2-3, with 15 bases that match TRBD2. Per germline, CDR1 MDHEN and CDR2 SYDVKM. The CDR3 spans 17 residues. The ends lost 4 bases at V and 6 bases at J; junction bases unmatched: 8. The chain's CDR3 is CASSSGTSGRRGDTQYF. The CDR3 coding sequence is TGTGCCAGCAGTTCCGGGACTAGCGGGAGGAGAGGGGATACGCAGTATTTT.

V gene TRBV29-1 combines with J gene TRBJ1-2; the D is unclear. This CDR3 spans 13 amino acids. Trimming stripped 0 bases from V and 3 bases from J, with 8 bases between. Germline V gene sequence: CDR1 SQVTM, CDR2 ANQGSEA. Here the CDR3 DNA reads TGCAGCGTTGAAGAGGGCAGTTACTATGGCTACACCTTC. Protein product: CSVEEGSYYGYTF. The complete variable domain, with remaining parts taken from reference TRBV29-1 and TRBJ1-2, reads SAVISQKPSRDICQRGTSLTIQCQVDSQVTMMFWYRQQPGQSLTLIATANQGSEATYESGFVIDKFPISRPNLTFSTLTVSNMSPEDSSIYLCSVEEGSYYGYTFGSGTRLTVV.